This section outlines one TCR beta chain sequence together with its context. Its specificity is unknown. The entry originates in a study of CXCR3-negative and CXCR3-positive naive CD8 T cells. Study background: Roughly 1.5 +/- 0.3 million TRB reads came from each library, giving around 140 million in total.

CD8+ T cell subsets were each sorted in triplicate, about 290,000 cells apiece. This CDR3 region has 12 residues. Germline V gene lookup returns CDR1 LGHNA and CDR2 YNFKEQ. The TRB cDNA libraries were prepared by 5' RACE with UMI labels. TCRdb reprocessed the 5' RACE reads, keeping one entry per CDR3 protein, no DNA. The sample table sets out about 120,000 distinct CDR3 sequences. Study-level results: Hydrophobicity was higher for TRB CDR3s found in CXCR3-positive naive cells than in CXCR3-negative naive cells. Naive subsets did not differ in surface CD5, and TRB CDR3 properties served to infer TCR strength.

The V and J genes are TRBV4-2 and TRBJ2-1. The sequenced material came from naive CXCR3+ CD8+ T cells from blood. This sample's subset: CD45RO-CCR7+CD27+CD95- naive CD8+ T cells expressing CXCR3 (TNR3+). This TCR was sampled from a human donor in good health. Some clones in this sample may be carry-over from other donors' samples. The CDR3 sequence is CASSQDWVEQFF.